The 25 T cell receptor beta chains below were found in one sample sequenced in a study of blood T cell repertoires in COVID-19. Sequencing was performed with immunoSEQ multiplex PCR; in TCRdb, only in-frame clones are kept and a portion is missing. Found here are 320,000 or so clones, 87% of them singletons; the top ten hold roughly 1%. The source material was PBMCs or T cells enriched from blood (not recorded which). These receptor sequences come from a woman aged 30 to 39 who had recovered from COVID-19.

This clone was observed a handful of times. The genes are TRBV10-3 and TRBJ2-5; the D is unclear. The germline V gene has CDR1 ENHRY and CDR2 SYGVKD. Trimming cost V 2 bases and J 3 bases, with 7 bases left between them. The CDR3 is 13 residues long. The CDR3 loop is CAISEEVKETQYF. The DNA of the CDR3 is TGTGCCATCAGTGAGGAGGTGAAAGAGACCCAGTACTTC.

The V gene is TRBV14, the J gene TRBJ2-1; possibly TRBD1 for D (5 bases). Germline V CDR1 and CDR2: SGHDN, FVKESK. The CDR3 has 13 amino acids. The V and J ends lost 4 bases and 7 bases respectively, with 11 bases between them. In DNA form, the CDR3 reads TGTGCCAGCAGCCGATTCAGGGATAATGAGCAGTTCTTC. The encoded protein is CASSRFRDNEQFF.

This chain connects TRBV30 to TRBJ2-5; the D gene is possibly TRBD2 (6 bases). This CDR3 has 14 amino acids. Germline V gives CDR1 GTSNPN, CDR2 SVGIG (reference sequence). V lost 0 bases to trimming and J lost 0 bases, with 8 bases between them. The chain's CDR3 is CAWSVRGNQETQYF. DNA for the CDR3: TGTGCCTGGAGTGTTCGGGGGAACCAAGAGACCCAGTACTTC.

This clone was observed a single time. The chain links TRBV14 to TRBJ2-3, with 7 bases matching TRBD1. The CDR3 is made up of 15 amino acids. V shed 5 bases, J shed 0 bases, and the junction held 5 bases outside the gene matches. The germline V gene has CDR1 SGHDN and CDR2 FVKESK. This CDR3 reads CASSETGPSTDTQYF. DNA of the CDR3: TGTGCCAGCAGCGAGACAGGGCCTAGCACAGATACGCAGTATTTT.

V gene TRBV24-1 combines with J gene TRBJ1-5, with TRBD1 identical over 11 bases. This CDR3 region has 15 residues. Germline V CDR1 and CDR2: KGHDR, SFDVKD. The V gene end was trimmed by 11 bases and the J gene end by 1 base; junction bases not matched to a gene: 6. The CDR3 region is CANRGQGESNQPQHF. CDR3 DNA: TGTGCCAATCGGGGACAGGGGGAGAGCAATCAGCCCCAGCATTTT.

The chain combines TRBV19 with TRBJ1-2, with 8 bases fitting TRBD1. The J segment lost 2 bases and the V segment lost 4 bases, leaving 6 bases of the junction unmatched. In germline, CDR1 is LNHDA, CDR2 SQIVND (reference sequence). This CDR3 is built from 15 residues. CDR3 DNA: TGTGCCAGTAGTACCGGACAGGGACTGAACTATGGCTACACCTTC. It translates to CASSTGQGLNYGYTF.

The genes are TRBV28 and TRBJ1-2; tentatively, D is TRBD1 (5 bases). V lost 7 bases and J 4 bases, leaving 16 bases between the germline ends. Germline CDR1 MDHEN, CDR2 SYDVKM. The CDR3 totals 14 residues. As DNA, the CDR3 is TGTGCCAGCAAGCTGGGGCAGGGTGGCTATGGCTACACCTTC. This translates into CASKLGQGGYGYTF.

The chain carries TRBV6-5 and TRBJ2-1; weak D call: TRBD1 (6 bases). Germline V CDR1 and CDR2: MNHEY, SVGAGI. The CDR3 spans 14 residues. V was trimmed by 6 bases and J by 1 base, leaving 10 bases between them. CDR3 sequence: CASSPDSSYNEQFF. DNA for the CDR3: TGTGCCAGCAGCCCGGACAGTTCCTACAATGAGCAGTTCTTC.

The chain employs TRBV4-2 and TRBJ1-1; 10 positions agree with TRBD1. In germline, CDR1 is LGHNA, CDR2 YNFKEQ. V lost 4 bases and J lost 1; bases outside the gene matches: 3. The CDR3 has 15 residues. As DNA, the CDR3 is TGTGCCAGCAGCCCTTGGACAGGGGGGAACACTGAAGCTTTCTTT. Residues: CASSPWTGGNTEAFF.

The V call is TRBV28, the J call TRBJ1-5; 7 bases map to TRBD1. This CDR3 is built from 14 residues. Germline V gene sequence: CDR1 MDHEN, CDR2 SYDVKM. The J segment lost 3 bases and the V segment lost 6 bases, leaving 5 bases of the junction unmatched. The CDR3 sequence is CASRVGTVNQPQHF. The CDR3 region has the DNA TGTGCCAGCAGGGTGGGGACAGTCAATCAGCCCCAGCATTTT.

V is TRBV7-6 and J is TRBJ2-5; D not resolved. V lost 5 bases, J lost 1 base, and 11 bases lay in between. The CDR3 totals 14 residues. Germline values: CDR1 SGHVS, CDR2 FNYEAQ. The CDR3 loop is CASSMTATQETQYF. In nucleotides, the CDR3 is TGTGCCAGCAGCATGACTGCGACCCAAGAGACCCAGTACTTC.

This clone was found once. This sequence joins TRBV2 and TRBJ2-2; tentatively, D is TRBD2 (5 bases). Germline assignment: CDR1 SNHLY and CDR2 FYNNEI. V lost 4 bases and J lost 5, with 8 bases in between. The CDR3 totals 13 residues. In DNA form, the CDR3 reads TGTGCCAGCAGTGTCTCGGGAACCGGGGAGCTGTTTTTT. Translated, it gives CASSVSGTGELFF. Complete variable domain (other parts from reference TRBV2 and TRBJ2-2): EPEVTQTPSHQVTQMGQEVILRCVPISNHLYFYWYRQILGQKVEFLVSFYNNEISEKSEIFDDQFSVERPDGSNFTLKIRSTKLEDSAMYFCASSVSGTGELFFGEGSRLTVL.

The V gene is TRBV28, the J gene TRBJ2-7; 7 bases fit TRBD1. The CDR3 has 14 residues. Per germline, CDR1 MDHEN and CDR2 SYDVKM. The V and J ends lost 6 bases and 1 base, in that order; junction bases with no gene match: 6. The CDR3 reads CASRARTGSYEQYF. The CDR3 DNA sequence: TGTGCCAGCAGGGCGAGGACAGGTTCCTACGAGCAGTACTTC.

This chain connects TRBV19 to TRBJ2-7; maybe TRBD1 (5 bases). Germline CDR1 LNHDA, CDR2 SQIVND (reference sequence). Trimming took 3 bases from V and 3 from J, leaving 15 bases between them. The CDR3 is made up of 15 amino acids. CDR3: CASSISPGSGYEQYF. DNA for the CDR3: TGTGCCAGTAGTATCTCCCCAGGGTCGGGCTACGAGCAGTACTTC.

This CDR3 is CASSPIGGGAQGNTIYF. CDR3 DNA: TGTGCCAGCAGCCCCATCGGAGGGGGGGCGCAAGGAAACACCATATATTTT. V usage is TRBV11-2 and J usage is TRBJ1-3, with a weak D call TRBD1 (6 bases). The CDR3 totals 17 residues. V gave up 5 bases and J gave up 4 bases, with 21 bases separating them. From germline, CDR1 is SGHAT and CDR2 FQNNGV.

The chain has TRBV2 and TRBJ1-1; D remains unclear. The germline gives CDR1 SNHLY, CDR2 FYNNEI. The ends were cut back, 1 base at V and 5 bases at J, with 14 bases in the middle. This CDR3 has 15 amino acids. This CDR3 is CASSEETLRGTEAFF. As DNA, the CDR3 is TGTGCCAGCAGTGAAGAAACACTTCGAGGGACTGAAGCTTTCTTT.

A few counts support this clone. The genes are TRBV5-6 and TRBJ1-1, with TRBD1 identical over 11 bases. The CDR3 contains 15 residues. J was trimmed by 5 bases and V by 3 bases; bases with no gene match: 6. Germline V gene data show CDR1 as SGHDT and CDR2 as YYEEEE. The CDR3 loop is CASSYGQGASTEAFF. For the CDR3, the DNA is TGTGCCAGCAGCTACGGACAGGGGGCGAGTACTGAAGCTTTCTTT. The full variable domain, its missing parts supplied by reference TRBV5-6 and TRBJ1-1, is DAGVTQSPTHLIKTRGQQVTLRCSPKSGHDTVSWYQQALGQGPQFIFQYYEEEERQRGNFPDRFSGHQFPNYSSELNVNALLLGDSALYLCASSYGQGASTEAFFGQGTRLTVV.

The chain links TRBV5-6 to TRBJ2-7; 12 bases are shared with TRBD2. The V gene's germline CDR1 is SGHDT and CDR2 YYEEEE. This CDR3 is built from 16 residues. Trimming at V came to 4 bases and at J to 0 bases, leaving 5 bases not matched to a gene. The DNA of the CDR3 is TGTGCCAGCAGCCCGGGGGGACTAGCGGGCTCCTACGAGCAGTACTTC. Translating it yields CASSPGGLAGSYEQYF.

The sample holds a few counts of this clone. V gene TRBV24-1 combines with J gene TRBJ1-5, with unresolved D. CDR3 length: 14 residues. CDR1 is KGHDR and CDR2 is SFDVKD in the germline V gene. V lost 7 bases and J lost 5, with 14 bases in between. CDR3 nucleotides: TGTGCCACCAGCCACGGGAACCCCGATCAGCCCCAGCATTTT. This translates into CATSHGNPDQPQHF.

This clone was picked up one time. V usage is TRBV6-2 or TRBV6-3 and J usage is TRBJ2-7; possibly TRBD1 for D (5 bases). This CDR3 spans 14 amino acids. Looked up from germline, CDR1 is MNHEY and CDR2 is SVGEGT. V shed 2 bases and J shed 8 bases, with 16 bases lying between them. The CDR3 spells CASSYDGPSGKQYF. The CDR3 DNA sequence: TGTGCCAGCAGTTACGACGGACCCTCAGGGAAGCAGTACTTC.

For the CDR3, the DNA is TGTGCCAGCAGCTCGGGACAGGGGGCTGCCTACGAGCAGTACTTC. It encodes CASSSGQGAAYEQYF. V usage is TRBV2 and J usage is TRBJ2-7, with TRBD1 matching 12 bases. CDR1 is SNHLY, CDR2 FYNNEI, per germline. V gave up 6 bases and J gave up 2 bases; unmatched junction bases: 5. CDR3 length: 15 residues.

The chain carries TRBV2 and TRBJ2-3; 8 bases are shared with TRBD2. The V gene end was trimmed by 10 bases and the J gene end by 2 bases; junction bases not matched to a gene: 11. Germline V gene lookup returns CDR1 SNHLY and CDR2 FYNNEI. The CDR3 length is 15 residues. The CDR3 DNA reads as TGTGCCACCACCTTGGCCGGGAGGGACACAGATACGCAGTATTTT. Translating it yields CATTLAGRDTDTQYF.

A single count supports this clone. The chain recombines TRBV15 with TRBJ1-2; D is ambiguous. From germline, CDR1 is LNHNV and CDR2 YYDKDF (reference sequence). The CDR3 length is 14 residues. The V gene lost 0 bases and the J gene lost 4 bases, with 9 bases spanning the gap. The CDR3 DNA is TGTGCCACCAGCAGAGACTCCCCGGGCTATGGCTACACCTTC. Its translation is CATSRDSPGYGYTF.

The genes are TRBV7-8 and TRBJ1-6, with unresolved D. The V gene's germline CDR1 is SGHVS and CDR2 FQNEAQ. Trimming left V 2 bases short and J 6 bases short, with 11 bases between. The CDR3 loop spans 15 amino acids. CDR3 residues: CASSLRWQANSPLHF. The CDR3 DNA follows: TGTGCCAGCAGCTTAAGATGGCAGGCTAATTCACCCCTCCACTTT.

The gene calls are TRBV19 and TRBJ1-1; maybe TRBD1 (5 bases). The CDR3 has 15 residues. V was shortened by 3 bases and J by 1 base, with 12 bases between the two germline ends. Germline assignment: CDR1 LNHDA and CDR2 SQIVND (reference sequence). CDR3 sequence reads: CASSIGRGPNTEAFF. The CDR3 bases are TGTGCCAGTAGTATTGGGAGGGGACCGAACACTGAAGCTTTCTTT.